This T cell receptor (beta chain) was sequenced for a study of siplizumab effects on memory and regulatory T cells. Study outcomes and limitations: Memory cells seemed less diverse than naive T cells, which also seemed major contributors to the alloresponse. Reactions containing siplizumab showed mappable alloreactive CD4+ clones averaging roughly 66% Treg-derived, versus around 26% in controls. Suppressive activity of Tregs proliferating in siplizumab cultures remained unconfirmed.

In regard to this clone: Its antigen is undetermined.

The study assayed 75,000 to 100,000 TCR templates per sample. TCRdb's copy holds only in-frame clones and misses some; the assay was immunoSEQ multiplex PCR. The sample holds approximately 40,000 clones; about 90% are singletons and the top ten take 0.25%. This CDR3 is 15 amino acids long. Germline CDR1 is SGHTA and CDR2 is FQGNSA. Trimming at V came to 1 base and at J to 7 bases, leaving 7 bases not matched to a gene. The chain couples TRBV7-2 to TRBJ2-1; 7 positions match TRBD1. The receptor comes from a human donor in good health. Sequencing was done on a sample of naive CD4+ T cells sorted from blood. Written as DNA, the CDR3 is TGTGCCAGCAGCTTAGACGGGACAGCATCAAATGAGCAGTTCTTC. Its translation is CASSLDGTASNEQFF.